Detailed here is one T cell receptor (beta chain). This specimen comes from a study of control samples from healthy donors and cancer patients. The repertoire was sequenced with immunoSEQ multiplex PCR; TCRdb's copy has only in-frame clones and lacks some. In the table there are some 90,000 clones, about 88% of which are singletons. The germline CDR1 and CDR2 sequences are MNHEY and SVGAGI. The CDR3 contains 15 residues. The V and J ends lost 7 bases and 6 bases, in that order; junction bases with no gene match: 9. The chain employs TRBV6-5 and TRBJ1-1; 12 bases agree with TRBD1. This TCR was recovered from a woman aged 45-59 years in good health. Sequencing input: blood. The CDR3 spells CASKPGQGAKAEAFF. Written as DNA, the CDR3 is TGTGCCAGCAAACCGGGACAGGGGGCCAAAGCTGAAGCTTTCTTT.